Sequencing of this TCR beta chain was carried out in a study of shared clonotypes between healthy human individuals. Overall study: Every donor yielded three CD4 naive, three CD4 memory, two CD8 naive and one CD8 memory plate. Study-wide results and limits: A small donor pool kept down the genetic and exposure-history diversity that was represented.

A deep-level run was used for the assay. Here immunoSEQ multiplex PCR was the method, and the copy in TCRdb shows in-frame clones only, minus some. The data contain 400,000 to 600,000 clones, about 96% of them singletons. Adult Caucasians living in Nashville, Tennessee made up all of the donors. The CDR3 runs to 13 residues. Trimming took off 4 bases at V and 8 bases at J, with 15 bases between the two ends. Per germline, CDR1 SGHDT and CDR2 YYEEEE. Turning to this clone: Its antigen is undetermined.

The sequence derives from a woman younger than 45 in good health. The sample was naive CD4+ T cells sorted from blood. Described subset: CD45RA+ positively selected. V gene TRBV5-6 combines with J gene TRBJ1-2; D uncertain. This CDR3 reads CASSGGRVWGYTF. The DNA for the CDR3 is TGTGCCAGCAGCGGCGGTAGGGTCTGGGGCTACACCTTC.